This T cell receptor beta chain was captured in a study of OX40 agonist ivuxolimab in advanced cancers. Background for the entire study: Ivuxolimab was a fully human IgG2 agonistic monoclonal antibody targeting the costimulatory receptor OX40 (CD134). Peripheral TCRbeta sequencing was intended to test whether TCR sequence diversity was altered and clonal T-cell expansion was caused by ivuxolimab. Partial responses occurred in three dose-escalation patients: two with cutaneous melanoma and one with hepatocellular carcinoma. Of the approximately 54 dose-escalation patients, hepatocellular carcinoma was present in about 20, melanoma in around 15, renal cell carcinoma in 9 and head and neck cancer in 9. The paper covers the monotherapy dose-escalation part of the phase I ivuxolimab trial, which included N ≈ 57 patients. Patients were allowed to have had prior anti-PD-1, anti-PD-L1 or anti-CTLA-4 therapy, and 40% of the dose-escalation patients had previously received checkpoint inhibitors. In the dose-escalation cohort, around 80% of patients were male, and the mean age was roughly 56 years with a range of about 20 to 90. Intravenous ivuxolimab was administered to patients every 2 weeks at six dose levels: 0.01, 0.1, 0.3, 1.5, 3 and 10 mg/kg.

CDR1 and CDR2 were assigned from the germline V gene as SGDLS and YYNGEE. From its cysteine to its phenylalanine, the CDR3 spans 16 amino acids. The retained sequence is limited to the CDR3, 48 bases, with the frame set at the first base. The germline ends are 19 bases apart after V is trimmed by 0 bases and J by 9 bases. Genomic DNA was isolated from the sorted cells so that the TCRbeta CDR3 region could be sequenced. The immunoSEQ Assay was used to sequence the TCRbeta CDR3 regions. The immuneACCESS repertoire file appears here via TCRdb, limited to in-frame rearrangements. These files lack a portion of the clones; in checked studies, under half of the deficit traces to unresolved V genes, and the cause of the others is not known. This sample holds 50,000 to 70,000 clones; around 86% were observed only once. The top ten constitute about 13% of the sample. What the research found in general, with its limitations: Which antigens the clonally expanded peripheral T cells were specific for was not determined. At doses of 0.1 to 3.0 mg/kg, clonal expansion of both CD4+ and CD8+ blood T cells was observed from baseline to week 6. In partial responders in the 0.1-3.0 mg/kg groups, normalized peripheral clonal expansion was found to be among the lowest, especially among CD8+ T cells. On average, CD8+ T cells showed more expanded clones than CD4+ T cells after ivuxolimab. Low levels of normalized T-cell clonal expansion were also seen in some patients who did not respond.

Patients with a history of autoimmune disease or receiving systemic immunosuppression were excluded from the trial. Peripheral blood for TCR sequencing was collected from all dose cohorts at baseline, on cycle 4 day 1, and on cycle 7 day 1. Samples were obtained from an open-label, multicenter, first-in-human phase I dose-escalation trial of ivuxolimab. Adults with locally advanced or metastatic melanoma, renal cell carcinoma, hepatocellular carcinoma or head and neck squamous cell carcinoma were enrolled in the trial. Before TCR sequencing, CD4+ T cells and CD8+ T cells were sorted from peripheral blood as separate populations. Notes on this clone: What this receptor recognizes is not known. No per-base quality is available; no much larger clone lies one base away.

This TCR was sampled from an adult with an advanced solid tumor such as melanoma, head and neck, liver or kidney cancer. The V and J segments used are TRBV9 and TRBJ2-1; the D gene is possibly TRBD1 or TRBD2, with 6 bases matching each. The specimen comprised CD4+ or CD8+ T cells sorted from blood, sampled in a trial of the OX40 agonist ivuxolimab. The CDR3 reads as follows: CASSVEWGAGSTEQFF. The nucleotides read TGTGCCAGCAGCGTAGAGTGGGGGGCCGGGTCCACTGAGCAGTTCTTC.